This T cell receptor beta chain appears in the sequencing data of a study of post-analysis software for immune sequencing data. Study overall: The disease courses spanned relapsing-remitting, secondary progressive and progressive-relapsing forms of multiple sclerosis.

In regard to this clonotype: Antigen: not known.

This CDR3 contains 14 residues. From germline, CDR1 is DFQATT and CDR2 SNEGSKA (reference sequence). Each TCR beta cDNA library carried unique molecular identifiers. TCRdb recomputed calls from the PCR reads with MiXCR, one row per CDR3 protein. The sample lists over 300,000 distinct CDR3 sequences; less than 35% were seen once. Points from the study as a whole: TRBV segments more frequent in patients than in controls numbered five and included TRBV5-6, TRBV5-1 and TRBV20-1. Relative to controls, patients with multiple sclerosis showed significantly lower normalized Chao1 diversity.

The sample was blood. The clonotype comes from a girl under 18 with multiple sclerosis. J is TRBJ2-5 and V is TRBV20-1; perhaps D is TRBD1 or TRBD2 (5 bases each). Judging by the DNA end, TRBJ2-7 fits better; the J call may be wrong. The CDR3 DNA is TGCAGTGCCCGAGAGGGGACGTTCTTCTACGAGCAGTACTTC. This encodes CSAREGTFFYEQYF.